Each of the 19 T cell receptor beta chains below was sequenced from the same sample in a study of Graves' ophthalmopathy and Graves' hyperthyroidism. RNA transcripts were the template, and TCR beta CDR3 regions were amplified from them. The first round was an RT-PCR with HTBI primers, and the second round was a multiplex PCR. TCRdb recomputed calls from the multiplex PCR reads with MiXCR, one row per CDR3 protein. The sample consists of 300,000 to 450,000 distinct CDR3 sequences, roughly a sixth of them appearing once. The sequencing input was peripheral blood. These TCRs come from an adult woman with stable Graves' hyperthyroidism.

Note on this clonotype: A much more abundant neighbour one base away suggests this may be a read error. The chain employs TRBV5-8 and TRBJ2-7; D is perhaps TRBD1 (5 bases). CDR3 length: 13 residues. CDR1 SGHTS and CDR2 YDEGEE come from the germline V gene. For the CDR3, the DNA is TGTTCCAGCAGCCTCAGGGTCGACTACGAGCAGTACTTC. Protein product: CSSSLRVDYEQYF.

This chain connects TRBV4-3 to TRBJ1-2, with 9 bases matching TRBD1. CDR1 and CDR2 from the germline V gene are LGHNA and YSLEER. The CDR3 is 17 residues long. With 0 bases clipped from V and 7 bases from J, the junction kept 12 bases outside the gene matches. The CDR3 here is CASSQEQGASLGGGYTF. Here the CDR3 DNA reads TGCGCCAGCAGCCAAGAACAGGGGGCGAGTTTAGGAGGTGGCTACACCTTC.

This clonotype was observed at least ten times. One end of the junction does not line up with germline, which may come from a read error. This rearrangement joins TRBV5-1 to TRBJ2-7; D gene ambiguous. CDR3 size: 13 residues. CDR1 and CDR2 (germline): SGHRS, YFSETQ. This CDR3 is CASSLDPSYEQYF. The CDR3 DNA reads TGTGCCAGCAGCTTAGACCCCTCCTACGAGCAGTACTTC.

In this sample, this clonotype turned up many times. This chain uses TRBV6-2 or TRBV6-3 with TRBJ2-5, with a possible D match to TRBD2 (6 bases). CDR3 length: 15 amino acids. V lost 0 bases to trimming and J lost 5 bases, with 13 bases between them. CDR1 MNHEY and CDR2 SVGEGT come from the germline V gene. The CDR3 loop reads CASSYSAGRVETQYF. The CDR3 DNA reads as TGTGCCAGCAGTTACTCGGCGGGGCGCGTGGAGACCCAGTACTTC.

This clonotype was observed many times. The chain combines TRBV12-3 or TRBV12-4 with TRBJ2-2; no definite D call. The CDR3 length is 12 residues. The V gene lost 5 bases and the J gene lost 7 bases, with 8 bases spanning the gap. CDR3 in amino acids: CASSPRVGELFF. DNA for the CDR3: TGTGCCAGCAGTCCCCGTGTCGGGGAGCTGTTTTTT.

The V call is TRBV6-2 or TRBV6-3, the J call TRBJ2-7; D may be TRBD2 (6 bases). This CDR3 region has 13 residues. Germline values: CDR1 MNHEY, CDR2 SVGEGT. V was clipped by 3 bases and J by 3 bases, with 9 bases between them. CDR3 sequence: CASSYRDFYEQYF. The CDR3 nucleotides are TGTGCCAGCAGTTATCGGGACTTCTACGAGCAGTACTTC.

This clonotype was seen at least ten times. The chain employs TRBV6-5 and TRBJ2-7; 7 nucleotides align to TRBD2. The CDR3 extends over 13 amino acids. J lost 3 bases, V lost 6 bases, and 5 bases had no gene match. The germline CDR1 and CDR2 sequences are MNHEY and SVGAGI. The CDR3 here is CASSYQRDYEQYF. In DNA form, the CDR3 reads TGTGCCAGCAGCTATCAGCGGGACTACGAGCAGTACTTC.

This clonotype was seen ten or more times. The CDR3 is CASSPRTGRAFF. The CDR3 DNA sequence: TGTGCCAGCAGTCCCCGGACAGGGCGAGCTTTCTTT. The chain couples TRBV28 to TRBJ1-1, with TRBD1 matching over 8 bases. The germline V gene encodes CDR1 MDHEN and CDR2 SYDVKM. V dropped 5 bases and J dropped 10; count of bases not matched to a gene: 6. CDR3 length equals 12 residues.

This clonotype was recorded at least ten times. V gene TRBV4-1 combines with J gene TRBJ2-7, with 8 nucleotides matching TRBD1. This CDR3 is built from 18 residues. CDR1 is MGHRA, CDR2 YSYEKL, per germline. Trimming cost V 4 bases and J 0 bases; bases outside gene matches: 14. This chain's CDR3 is CASSLRGDRTGSSYEQYF. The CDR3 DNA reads TGCGCCAGCAGCCTTAGAGGGGATAGGACAGGGAGCTCCTACGAGCAGTACTTC.

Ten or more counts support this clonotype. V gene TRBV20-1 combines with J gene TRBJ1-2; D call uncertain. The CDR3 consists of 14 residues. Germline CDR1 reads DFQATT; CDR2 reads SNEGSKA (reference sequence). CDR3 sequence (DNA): TGCACCCCCAACGAAAGTGGGGTTCGCTATGGCTACACCTTC. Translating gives CTPNESGVRYGYTF.

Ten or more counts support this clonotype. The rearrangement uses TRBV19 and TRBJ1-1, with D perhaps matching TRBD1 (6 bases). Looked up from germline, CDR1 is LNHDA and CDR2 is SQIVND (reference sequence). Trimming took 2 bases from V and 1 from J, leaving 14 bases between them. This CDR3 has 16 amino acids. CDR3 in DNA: TGTGCCAGTAGTATAATACCCGGGACACAGAACACTGAAGCTTTCTTT. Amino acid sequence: CASSIIPGTQNTEAFF. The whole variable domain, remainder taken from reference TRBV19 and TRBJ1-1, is DGGITQSPKYLFRKEGQNVTLSCEQNLNHDAMYWYRQDPGQGLRLIYYSQIVNDFQKGDIAEGYSVSREKKESFPLTVTSAQKNPTAFYLCASSIIPGTQNTEAFFGQGTRLTVV.

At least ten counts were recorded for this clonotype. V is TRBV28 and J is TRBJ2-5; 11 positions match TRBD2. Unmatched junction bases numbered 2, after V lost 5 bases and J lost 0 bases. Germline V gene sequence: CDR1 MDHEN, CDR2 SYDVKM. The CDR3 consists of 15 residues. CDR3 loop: CASSGTSGNQETQYF. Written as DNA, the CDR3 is TGTGCCAGCAGTGGGACTAGCGGAAACCAAGAGACCCAGTACTTC.

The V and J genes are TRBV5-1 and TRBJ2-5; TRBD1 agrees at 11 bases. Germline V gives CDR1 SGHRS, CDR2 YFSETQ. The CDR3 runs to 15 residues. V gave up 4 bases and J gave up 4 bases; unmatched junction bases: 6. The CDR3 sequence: CASSPRTGGAETQYF. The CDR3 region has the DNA TGCGCCAGCAGCCCCAGGACAGGGGGCGCAGAGACCCAGTACTTC.

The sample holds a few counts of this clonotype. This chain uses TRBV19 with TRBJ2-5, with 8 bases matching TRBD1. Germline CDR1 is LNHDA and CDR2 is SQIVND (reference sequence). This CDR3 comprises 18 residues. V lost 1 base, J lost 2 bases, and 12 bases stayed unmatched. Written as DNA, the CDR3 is TGTGCCAGTAGTATAGTCTCTGAACCGGGACAGGCTCAAGAGACCCAGTACTTC. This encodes CASSIVSEPGQAQETQYF.

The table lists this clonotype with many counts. Written as DNA, the CDR3 is TGTGCCAGCAGCTCGTACAGGGGAAGGACTGAAGCTTTCTTT. It encodes CASSSYRGRTEAFF. The chain carries TRBV11-2 and TRBJ1-1; 7 bases are shared with TRBD1. Germline V gene sequence: CDR1 SGHAT, CDR2 FQNNGV. CDR3 size: 14 residues. Trimming cost V 4 bases and J 5 bases; bases outside gene matches: 7.

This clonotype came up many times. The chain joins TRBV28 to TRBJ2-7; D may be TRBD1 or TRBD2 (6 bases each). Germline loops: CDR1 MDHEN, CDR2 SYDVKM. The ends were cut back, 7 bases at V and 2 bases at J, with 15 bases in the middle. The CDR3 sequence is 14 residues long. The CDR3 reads CASTHLGGAYEQYF. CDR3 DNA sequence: TGTGCCAGCACCCACCTGGGGGGCGCCTACGAGCAGTACTTC.

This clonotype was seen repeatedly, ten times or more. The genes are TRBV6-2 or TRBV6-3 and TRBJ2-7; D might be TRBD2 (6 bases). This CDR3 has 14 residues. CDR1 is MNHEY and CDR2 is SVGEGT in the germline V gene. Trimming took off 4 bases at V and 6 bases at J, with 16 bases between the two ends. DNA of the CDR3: TGTGCCAGCAGTTTGCGGGGCGGGCGGATCGAGCAGTACTTC. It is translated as CASSLRGGRIEQYF.

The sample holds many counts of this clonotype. CDR3 in DNA: TGTGCCAGCAGCTTAGGCAGGGGCGCAAGAGAGACCCAGTACTTC. Its protein product is CASSLGRGARETQYF. V and J are TRBV7-6 and TRBJ2-5, with D maybe TRBD1 (6 bases). Germline loops: CDR1 SGHVS, CDR2 FNYEAQ. CDR3 length: 15 residues. Trimming shortened V by 1 base and J by 4 bases, and 13 bases separated the two germline ends.

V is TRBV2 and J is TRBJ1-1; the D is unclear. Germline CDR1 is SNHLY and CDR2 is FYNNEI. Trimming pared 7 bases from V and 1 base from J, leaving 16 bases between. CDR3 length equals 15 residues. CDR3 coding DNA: TGTGCCAGCAACCCCCCCACGGCATGGAACACTGAAGCTTTCTTT. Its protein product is CASNPPTAWNTEAFF.